Listed here is a single TCR beta chain. This clone occurred a few times. Its antigen remains undetermined. Within one base of it there is no much larger clone, and no base qualities were kept. The library was prepared using the immunoSEQ multiplex PCR assay. For most patients, high-throughput TCR-beta CDR3 sequencing of genomic DNA was performed by Adaptive Biotechnologies. Under the source paper's analysis protocol: Adaptive's ImmunoSEQ software was the source of the TCR sequencing data for about 18 patients, while a few other patients were processed with MiXCR and VDJtools. CDR3 nucleotide sequences shared by donor and recipient were removed because the origin of these sequences could not be assigned. To count as alloreactive, a clone needed at least 2-fold expansion over unstimulated cells and a minimum CFSE-low frequency of 0.002% (template counts) or 0.001% (read counts). Clones were considered mappable if detected in sequenced pre-transplant spleen, lymph node, or MLR CFSE-low populations of the donor or recipient. Cumulative frequency of alloreactive clones was calculated as a percentage of all sequences weighted by copy number. In TCRdb, the immuneACCESS table is reduced to in-frame sequences with V and J assigned. These tables do not hold every clone; where another copy was compared, an unresolved V gene accounts for under half, and the others remain unexplained. The V and J calls and clone size were taken over from that table, and D and trimming were inferred from the DNA. The sample contains around 35,000 clones, around 90% of them found a single time. The ten largest clonotypes hold roughly 18% of the sample.

Dithiothreitol, EDTA incubations and collagenase D digestion were used to isolate intraepithelial and lamina propria lymphocytes from graft specimens. Bulk TCR-beta sequencing was performed on serial intestinal graft biopsy specimens collected as late as 600 days after transplant. The data were obtained in a study of graft-versus-host responses after intestinal transplantation (dated by TCRdb to about 2021). For the wider study: Multivisceral, liver-intestinal, or isolated intestinal transplants were received by the recipients. Anti-thymocyte globulin induction was given to all recipients, followed by maintenance tacrolimus and steroids for approximately three years. Bulk TCR-beta CDR3 sequencing was used to track graft-versus-host and host-versus-graft alloreactive T cell clones in the graft, circulation and bone marrow after intestinal transplantation. Alloreactive clones were identified by sequencing pre-transplant mixed lymphocyte reaction products and comparing these products with unstimulated pre-transplant donor and recipient T cells. A cohort of approximately 24 intestinal transplant recipients, including one retransplant, was enrolled, and 3 patients lacking pretransplant specimens were excluded. Donor T cell macrochimerism was defined as a peak of at least 4% donor T cells among recipient peripheral blood mononuclear cells. Instead of going to the commercial service, samples from a few later patients were sequenced in-house on an Illumina MiSeq and processed with MiXCR. The investigation overall reported the following: Early after transplant, peak levels of circulating GvH clones were associated with declines in HvG clones. GvH clones turned up in recipient bone marrow, with some appearing earlier in ileal mucosa or blood, a pattern consistent with an intestinal mucosal origin. The relatively low number and heterogeneity of intestinal transplant patients limited the conclusions. In patients with donor T cell macrochimerism, the allografts had high GvH to HvG T cell clonal ratios.

CDR1 MNHEY and CDR2 SMNVEV were looked up in the germline V gene (reference sequence). Relative to germline, V is 2 bases shorter and J is 7 bases shorter, with 15 bases between their ends. The CDR3 goes from the cysteine to the phenylalanine over 15 residues. Only the CDR3 DNA stays, 45 bases, in frame from base 1. The clonotype comes from a human patient who received an intestinal transplant, so some T cells may come from the graft donor. The sequence is built from TRBV27 and TRBJ2-1; a tentative D match to TRBD2 spans 6 bases. Sequenced material: ileum tissue, taken 204 days after intestinal transplant. The DNA sequence is as follows: TGTGCCAGCAGTTTAAGACGCGGGGCGGGGAATGAGCAGTTCTTC. It is translated as CASSLRRGAGNEQFF.